The present T cell receptor beta chain was sequenced within a study of blood T cell repertoires in COVID-19. Study summary: The samples span acute and convalescent COVID-19 from the United States, Italy and Spain. T cells, B-cell-depleted T cells, or PBMCs supplied cDNA or gDNA.

In the original analysis: Researchers report that nucleated cell counts were estimated from reference gene primer amplification. Clones were read by immunoSEQ multiplex PCR, and TCRdb kept only the in-frame ones, dropping some. Clone size and the V and J calls come from that table; the DNA yielded D and trimming. The sample records over 200,000 clones, around 90% being singletons. This CDR3 comprises 15 residues. Germline values: CDR1 SGHDN, CDR2 FVKESK. J gave up 4 bases and V 4 bases, and 9 bases lay outside the gene matches. The chain links TRBV14 to TRBJ1-2, with 7 bases fitting TRBD1. The sequence came from a man aged 55-75 years who had recovered from COVID-19. The sequenced sample was peripheral blood. The CDR3 reads CASSPGTVNFYGYTF. The CDR3 DNA reads as TGTGCCAGCAGCCCGGGGACAGTAAATTTCTATGGCTACACCTTC.